A selection of T cell receptor beta chains follows, all from one sample in a study of T-cell memory formation after mild COVID-19. TCRdb re-analysed the 5' RACE reads in MiXCR, keeping a single row per CDR3 protein. The table includes around 310,000 distinct CDR3 sequences, approximately 14% detected once. Specimen: PBMCs or a T cell subset sorted from them (not recorded which). These receptors originate from a man between 18 and 35 years old who had mild COVID-19 (a few samples of this study predate the infection). Cell type and time point are not known. Both conserved end residues are part of each CDR3. The D gene is left open where the match is weak. Not all rows give a size; the values are once, few, many and, for expanded clones, a class.

>TRBJ1-5|.|.|TRBV24-1
CATSEGNQPQHF
TGTGCCACCAGTGAAGGTAATCAGCCCCAGCATTTT
>TRBJ1-2|.|.|TRBV5-1
CASSLNRRSRYGYTF
TGCGCCAGCAGCTTGAACCGTCGGAGTAGGTATGGCTACACCTTC
>TRBJ2-7|.|few|TRBV4-3
CASSQGTPGPYEQYF
TGCGCCAGCAGCCAAGGGACTCCCGGGCCCTACGAGCAGTACTTC
>TRBJ1-2|.|.|TRBV7-2
CASSLVSGPRQGYGYTF
TGTGCCAGCAGCTTAGTTTCGGGTCCGCGCCAGGGATATGGCTACACCTTC
>TRBJ2-5|.|few|TRBV4-3
CASSQEGPGSQETQYF
TGCGCCAGCAGCCAAGAAGGTCCGGGGAGCCAAGAGACCCAGTACTTC
>TRBJ2-6|.|few|TRBV6-6
CASGMDEPSGANVLTF
TGTGCCAGCGGAATGGACGAGCCCTCTGGGGCCAACGTCCTGACTTTC
>TRBJ2-2|.|few|TRBV20-1
CSARDQGRVGELFF
TGCAGTGCTAGAGATCAGGGCAGGGTCGGGGAGCTGTTTTTT
>TRBJ2-3|.|few|TRBV12-3/TRBV12-4
CASSLSGAEDTQYF
TGTGCCAGCAGTTTGTCAGGGGCCGAAGATACGCAGTATTTT
>TRBJ2-7|.|few|TRBV7-9
CASSFSSSSYEQYF
TGTGCCAGCAGCTTCTCGTCCAGCTCCTACGAGCAGTACTTC
>TRBJ2-3|TRBD2|few|TRBV11-2
CASRPAGGATDTQYF
TGTGCCAGCAGACCGGCGGGGGGGGCCACAGATACGCAGTATTTT
>TRBJ2-2|.|once|TRBV11-2
CASRRTDGELFF
TGTGCCAGCAGAAGGACAGACGGGGAGCTGTTTTTT
>TRBJ2-7|.|few|TRBV27
CASRDWTEQYF
TGTGCCAGCCGGGACTGGACAGAGCAGTACTTC
>TRBJ2-7|.|.|TRBV7-2
CASSLSEVDEQYF
TGTGCCAGCAGCTTAAGTGAGGTAGACGAGCAGTACTTC
>TRBJ2-5|.|.|TRBV20-1
CSAGGTQYF
TGCAGTGCTGGAGGGACCCAGTACTTC
>TRBJ1-5|TRBD1|.|TRBV20-1
CSATRDRDYQPQHF
TGCAGTGCTACCCGGGACAGGGACTATCAGCCCCAGCATTTT
>TRBJ2-3|TRBD2|.|TRBV10-3
CAISERLAGEGDTQYF
TGTGCCATCAGTGAACGACTAGCGGGGGAGGGAGATACGCAGTATTTT
>TRBJ2-2|.|.|TRBV9
CASSVGTGELFF
TGTGCCAGCAGCGTAGGCACCGGGGAGCTGTTTTTT
>TRBJ2-7|.|few|TRBV12-5
CASGLAGYEQYF
TGTGCTAGTGGTTTAGCAGGGTACGAGCAGTACTTC
>TRBJ2-3|TRBD2|.|TRBV6-1
CASSEAPAGGLGDTQYF
TGTGCCAGCAGTGAAGCGCCGGCGGGGGGGCTCGGAGATACGCAGTATTTT
>TRBJ2-2|TRBD1|.|TRBV24-1
CATSDYRQGTPGELFF
TGTGCCACCAGTGATTACCGACAGGGGACCCCCGGGGAGCTGTTTTTT
>TRBJ2-1|.|few|TRBV7-6
CASSIAGSDNEQFF
TGTGCCAGCAGCATCGCGGGGTCGGACAATGAGCAGTTCTTC
>TRBJ2-5|TRBD2|many|TRBV6-5
CASSMGGGETQYF
TGTGCCAGCAGCATGGGGGGGGGAGAGACCCAGTACTTC
>TRBJ2-3|.|few|TRBV5-1
CASSLEGLFNTDTQYF
TGCGCCAGCAGCTTGGAAGGACTCTTTAACACAGATACGCAGTATTTT
>TRBJ2-2|.|.|TRBV12-3/TRBV12-4
CASSLEDGPGELFF
TGTGCCAGCAGTTTAGAGGATGGCCCCGGGGAGCTGTTTTTT
>TRBJ2-3|TRBD1|few|TRBV6-5
CASSRLTTGGLDTQYF
TGTGCCAGCAGTCGACTGACGACAGGGGGCCTTGATACGCAGTATTTT
>TRBJ2-1|.|few|TRBV24-1
CATSQGYEQFF
TGTGCCACCAGTCAAGGCTATGAGCAGTTCTTC
>TRBJ2-3|.|few|TRBV7-2
CASSLTSGVRTDTQYF
TGTGCCAGCAGCTTAACTAGTGGGGTTAGGACAGATACGCAGTATTTT
>TRBJ2-5|.|few|TRBV5-1
CASSLPTETQYF
TGCGCCAGCAGCTTGCCAACAGAGACCCAGTACTTC
>TRBJ1-1|.|.|TRBV6-2/TRBV6-3
CASSYRAGNTNTEAFF
TGTGCCAGCAGTTACAGGGCAGGCAACACGAACACTGAAGCTTTCTTT
>TRBJ2-1|.|few|TRBV7-6
CASSLLAGPYNEQFF
TGTGCCAGCAGCCTACTTGCGGGGCCCTACAATGAGCAGTTCTTC
>TRBJ2-1|TRBD1|.|TRBV6-4
CASSVQGGGRNEQFF
TGTGCCAGCAGTGTACAGGGGGGCGGTAGGAATGAGCAGTTCTTC
>TRBJ1-2|.|.|TRBV5-6
CASSLTDLPNYGYTF
TGTGCCAGCAGCTTAACAGACTTACCTAACTATGGCTACACCTTC
>TRBJ2-3|.|few|TRBV4-1
CASSQVYRVGDTQYF
TGCGCCAGCAGCCAAGTGTACAGGGTGGGTGATACGCAGTATTTT
>TRBJ2-1|TRBD2|few|TRBV25-1
CASSVLTSGGASPFGEQFF
TGTGCCAGCAGTGTGTTGACTAGCGGGGGGGCAAGCCCCTTTGGTGAGCAGTTCTTC
>TRBJ1-2|.|few|TRBV18
CASSPFTGLGGDYGYTF
TGTGCCAGCTCACCATTTACAGGCCTGGGTGGTGACTATGGCTACACCTTC
>TRBJ1-1|.|many|TRBV7-3
CASSPRGVAEAFF
TGTGCCAGCAGCCCGAGAGGGGTCGCTGAAGCTTTCTTT
>TRBJ2-5|TRBD2|many|TRBV20-1
CSARRRGTSGGALETQYF
TGCAGTGCTAGACGACGCGGGACTAGCGGGGGGGCCTTGGAGACCCAGTACTTC
>TRBJ1-1|TRBD1|few|TRBV12-3/TRBV12-4
CASSLGDSSAFF
TGTGCCAGCAGTTTGGGGGACAGCTCGGCTTTCTTT
>TRBJ2-4|TRBD2|few|TRBV4-3
CASSQDLASGGPWSKNIQYF
TGCGCCAGCAGCCAAGATCTAGCTAGCGGGGGCCCGTGGTCCAAAAACATTCAGTACTTC
>TRBJ1-2|.|few|TRBV28
CASSLTEYGYTF
TGTGCCAGCAGTTTAACGGAGTATGGCTACACCTTC